Sequencing of this T cell receptor beta chain was carried out in a study of T-cell reconstitution after alpha-beta-depleted transplantation in children. Findings of the study overall: For some patients, TCRbeta diversity was high at day 60 because of recipient T cells and thymic progenitors that survived. A year had passed since transplant, and T-cell counts and diversity by then came mostly from newly produced T cells. The origin of alpha-beta T cells about two months after transplant was reportedly several hundred expanded graft clones.

This clonotype was seen a few times. The antigen is not known. The CDR3 length is 14 residues. V was cut by 6 bases and J by 4 bases, with 16 bases left in between. The V gene's germline CDR1 is SQVTM and CDR2 ANQGSEA. Researchers prepared the TCRbeta library using unique molecular identifiers, the study reports. MiXCR, run by TCRdb on the PCR reads, gives a single entry per CDR3 protein. The sample yields around 450,000 distinct CDR3 sequences, about a sixth seen once. The material sequenced was PBMCs, mostly from graft donor cells, taken 360 days after TCRalphabeta/CD19-depleted stem cell transplant. This TCR was recovered from a boy younger than two who had a stem cell transplant for Wiskott-Aldrich syndrome, so the T cells may come from the graft donor. J is TRBJ2-1 and V is TRBV29-1; D is undetermined. In DNA, the CDR3 is TGCAGCGTACGGCTCCCGTCGCCGTACAATGAGCAGTTCTTC. Encoded protein: CSVRLPSPYNEQFF.